This paragraph covers one TCR beta chain sequence. Its specificity is not known. The sample has other DNA sequences that encode this CDR3 too. Measured with immunoSEQ multiplex PCR; TCRdb has only the in-frame clones, and not every one. This sample has some 2.3 million clones, with 80% to 95% found just once. The CDR3 is 12 residues long. Per germline, CDR1 SQVTM and CDR2 ANQGSEA. The V gene end was trimmed by 4 bases and the J gene end by 4 bases; junction bases not matched to a gene: 2. This entry is derived from a study of shared clonotypes between healthy human individuals. Findings and caveats of the study: Clonotype sharing among donors was expected to depend on sequencing depth. Sequencing of the sorted subsets was shown by rarefaction to be incomplete despite large depth.

The TCR was taken from a man between 18 and 29 years old in good health. Some clones in this sample may be carry-over from other donors' samples. The rearrangement joins TRBV29-1 to TRBJ2-7; 9 bases are shared with TRBD1. The sample taken for sequencing was naive CD4+ T cells from PBMCs. Specified subset: CD45RA+ positively selected. In DNA, the CDR3 is TGCAGCGTTGGGGGACAGGGTTACGAGCAGTACTTC. Protein product: CSVGGQGYEQYF.